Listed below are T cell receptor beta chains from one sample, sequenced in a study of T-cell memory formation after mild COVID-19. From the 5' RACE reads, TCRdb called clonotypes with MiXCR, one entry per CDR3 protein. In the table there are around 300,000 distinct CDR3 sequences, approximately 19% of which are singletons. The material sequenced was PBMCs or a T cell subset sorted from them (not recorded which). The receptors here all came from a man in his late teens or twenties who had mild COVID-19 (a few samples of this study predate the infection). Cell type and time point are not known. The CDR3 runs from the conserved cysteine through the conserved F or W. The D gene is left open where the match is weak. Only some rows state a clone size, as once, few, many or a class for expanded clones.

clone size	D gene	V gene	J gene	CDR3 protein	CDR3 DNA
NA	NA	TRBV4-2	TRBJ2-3	CASSQGAWGTDTQYF	TGTGCCAGCAGCCAGGGGGCGTGGGGCACAGATACGCAGTATTTT
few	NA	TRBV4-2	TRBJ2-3	CASSQDAAHRTDTQYF	TGTGCCAGCAGCCAAGATGCGGCCCACCGCACAGATACGCAGTATTTT
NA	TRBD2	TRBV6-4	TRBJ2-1	CASRPFSGVPPGEQFF	TGTGCCAGCCGACCGTTTAGCGGGGTCCCGCCCGGTGAGCAGTTCTTC
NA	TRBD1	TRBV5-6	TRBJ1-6	CASSFLQGRSPLHF	TGTGCCAGCAGCTTCCTACAGGGGAGGTCACCCCTCCACTTT
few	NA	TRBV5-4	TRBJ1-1	CASIEYRGAGGTEAFF	TGTGCCAGCATCGAGTATCGGGGGGCAGGCGGAACTGAAGCTTTCTTT
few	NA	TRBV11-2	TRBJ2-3	CASTMGGDTQYF	TGTGCCAGCACTATGGGAGGTGATACGCAGTATTTT
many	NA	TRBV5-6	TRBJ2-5	CASSFDLSQETQYF	TGTGCCAGCAGCTTTGACCTCTCTCAAGAGACCCAGTACTTC
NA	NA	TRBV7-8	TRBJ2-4	CASSRPNPGTSKNIQYF	TGTGCCAGCAGCCGTCCTAATCCCGGGACATCCAAAAACATTCAGTACTTC
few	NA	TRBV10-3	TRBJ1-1	CAIKSGDGTEAFF	TGTGCCATCAAAAGCGGTGATGGCACTGAAGCTTTCTTT
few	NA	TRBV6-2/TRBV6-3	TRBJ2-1	CASSYSGPNNEQFF	TGTGCCAGCAGTTACTCGGGACCCAACAATGAGCAGTTCTTC
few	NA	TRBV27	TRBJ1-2	CASSLSNGDVNGYTF	TGTGCCAGCAGTTTATCCAATGGGGATGTAAATGGCTACACCTTC
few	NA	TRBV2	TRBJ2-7	CASSDQSYEQYF	TGTGCCAGCAGCGACCAGTCCTACGAGCAGTACTTC
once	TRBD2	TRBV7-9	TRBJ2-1	CASETSGGANEQFF	TGTGCCAGCGAAACTAGCGGGGGGGCCAATGAGCAGTTCTTC
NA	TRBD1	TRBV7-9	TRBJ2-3	CARTGQGATDTQYF	TGTGCCAGAACCGGACAGGGAGCCACAGATACGCAGTATTTT
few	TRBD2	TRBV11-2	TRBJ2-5	CASSLVWREQETQYF	TGTGCCAGCAGCTTAGTATGGCGGGAGCAAGAGACCCAGTACTTC
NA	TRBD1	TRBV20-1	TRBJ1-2	CSAIALQGAKTTF	TGCAGTGCCATCGCCCTACAGGGGGCAAAGACCACATTC
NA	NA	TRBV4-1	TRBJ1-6	CASSPPGETYNSPLHF	TGCGCCAGCAGCCCACCCGGGGAAACCTATAATTCACCCCTCCACTTT
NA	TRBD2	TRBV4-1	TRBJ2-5	CASSPRLAGGLETQYF	TGCGCCAGCAGCCCCCGGCTAGCGGGGGGTCTAGAGACCCAGTACTTC
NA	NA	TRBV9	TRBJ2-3	CASSGISRPDTQYF	TGTGCCAGCAGCGGGATCAGCCGTCCAGATACGCAGTATTTT
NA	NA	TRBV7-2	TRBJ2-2	CASSDNGGRNTGELFF	TGTGCCAGCAGCGATAATGGGGGACGTAACACCGGGGAGCTGTTTTTT
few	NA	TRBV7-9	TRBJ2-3	CASSLAAAASGQYF	TGTGCCAGCAGCTTAGCGGCAGCCGCAAGTGGGCAGTATTTT
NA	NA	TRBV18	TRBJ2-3	CASSPRRSHTDTQYF	TGTGCCAGCTCACCACGACGCAGCCACACAGATACGCAGTATTTT